A selection of T cell receptor beta chains follows, all from one sample in a study of T cell responses to AZD1222 COVID-19 vaccine. Profiled with immunoSEQ multiplex PCR; TCRdb holds only in-frame clones, not every one. This table holds some 170,000 clones, approximately 91% found once. The sample in question was peripheral blood, obtained on day 0 of AZD1222 vaccination. The receptors were gathered from an adult in good health. The CDR3 runs from the conserved cysteine through the conserved F or W. Each record gives: clone size, V gene, D gene, J gene, CDR3 protein, CDR3 DNA. The D gene is left open where the match is weak. Where a row states a size, it is once, few, many or the class of an expanded clone; other rows omit it.

-,TRBV28,-,TRBJ2-2,CASSFLGRGNTGELFF,TGTGCCAGCAGTTTTTTAGGGCGGGGAAACACCGGGGAGCTGTTTTTT
-,TRBV7-7,TRBD1,TRBJ1-6,CASSFGTGGNNSPLHF,TGTGCCAGCAGCTTCGGGACAGGGGGGAATAATTCACCCCTCCACTTT
-,TRBV27,-,TRBJ2-5,CASSSFNDQETQYF,TGTGCCAGCAGTTCTTTTAACGACCAAGAGACCCAGTACTTC
once,TRBV6-5,TRBD2,TRBJ2-5,CASSGTSGETQYF,TGTGCCAGCAGCGGGACTAGCGGCGAGACCCAGTACTTC
-,TRBV10-3,-,TRBJ2-3,CAISVDLSGSTLSTDTQYF,TGTGCCATCAGTGTTGATTTGAGCGGCTCGACCCTTAGCACAGATACGCAGTATTTT
-,TRBV6-5,-,TRBJ1-1,CASSRRRGGDTEAFF,TGTGCCAGCAGCCGCAGACGTGGGGGGGACACTGAAGCTTTCTTT
-,TRBV3-1/TRBV3-2,-,TRBJ2-5,CASSQDARGQETQYF,TGTGCCAGCAGCCAAGACGCCAGAGGCCAAGAGACCCAGTACTTC
-,TRBV6-2/TRBV6-3,-,TRBJ2-7,CASSYSRGYEQYF,TGTGCCAGCAGTTACTCTCGGGGCTACGAGCAGTACTTC
-,TRBV19,-,TRBJ2-5,CASKPGLGETQYF,TGTGCCAGTAAACCCGGGCTGGGGGAGACCCAGTACTTC
-,TRBV6-1,-,TRBJ1-6,CASSEVGNSPLHF,TGTGCCAGCAGTGAAGTGGGGAATTCACCCCTCCACTTT
-,TRBV2,-,TRBJ2-3,CASSGTTSTDTQYF,TGTGCCAGCAGTGGGACTACTAGCACAGATACGCAGTATTTT
-,TRBV28,-,TRBJ1-3,CASSSPGRVAGNTIYF,TGTGCCAGCAGTTCCCCTGGAAGGGTTGCTGGAAACACCATATATTTT
-,TRBV7-8,-,TRBJ1-4,CASSLVQGGNEKLFF,TGTGCCAGCAGCTTAGTACAGGGAGGTAATGAAAAACTGTTTTTT
-,TRBV5-4,-,TRBJ1-1,CASSLGGPVNTEAFF,TGTGCCAGCAGCTTGGGGGGGCCGGTGAACACTGAAGCTTTCTTT
-,TRBV15,-,TRBJ1-3,CATSIGGGGNTIYF,TGTGCCACCAGCATCGGAGGGGGAGGAAACACCATATATTTT
-,TRBV5-1,-,TRBJ1-5,CASSLGEGGNQPQHF,TGCGCCAGCAGCTTGGGGGAAGGCGGCAATCAGCCCCAGCATTTT
-,TRBV7-3,-,TRBJ2-1,CASSIAAGSYNEQFF,TGTGCCAGCAGCATCGCGGCCGGCTCCTACAATGAGCAGTTCTTC
-,TRBV19,-,TRBJ2-1,CASSDWRSGRTNEQFF,TGTGCCAGTAGTGACTGGAGGAGCGGAAGGACCAATGAGCAGTTCTTC
few,TRBV7-2,TRBD1,TRBJ1-2,CASSLLRQGAYGYTF,TGTGCCAGCAGCCTACTCCGACAGGGGGCATATGGCTACACCTTC
-,TRBV4-2,-,TRBJ1-4,CASSHDRDNEKLFF,TGTGCCAGCAGCCATGACAGAGATAATGAAAAACTGTTTTTT
-,TRBV3-1/TRBV3-2,-,TRBJ1-3,CASSPTVNSGNTIYF,TGTGCCAGCAGCCCAACAGTCAACTCTGGAAACACCATATATTTT
-,TRBV28,-,TRBJ1-2,CASSQSPGGYTF,TGTGCCAGCAGTCAAAGCCCAGGGGGCTACACCTTC
few,TRBV6-6,-,TRBJ1-5,CASSYSNPEHQPQHF,TGTGCCAGCAGTTACTCGAACCCGGAACATCAGCCCCAGCATTTT
-,TRBV18,TRBD1,TRBJ1-2,CASSPPSTGNYGYTF,TGTGCCAGCTCACCACCGTCGACAGGGAACTATGGCTACACCTTC
few,TRBV7-2,-,TRBJ2-2,CASSPQHTGELFF,TGTGCCAGCAGCCCACAACACACCGGGGAGCTGTTTTTT
-,TRBV27,-,TRBJ1-2,CASSVTGSGYTF,TGTGCCAGCAGTGTAACAGGGAGTGGCTACACCTTC
-,TRBV15,-,TRBJ2-1,CATSRAIGASRRSYNEQFF,TGTGCCACCAGCAGAGCGATAGGGGCTAGCCGTCGATCCTACAATGAGCAGTTCTTC
-,TRBV24-1,TRBD1,TRBJ1-6,CATQDRGDSPLHF,TGTGCCACCCAAGACAGGGGTGATTCACCCCTCCACTTT
-,TRBV25-1,-,TRBJ1-5,CASSPTRADQPQHF,TGTGCCAGCAGTCCTACGAGGGCGGATCAGCCCCAGCATTTT
-,TRBV5-4,-,TRBJ1-1,CASRLGNSEAFF,TGTGCCAGCAGACTGGGGAATAGTGAAGCTTTCTTT
-,TRBV10-1,-,TRBJ1-5,CASTVFNQPQHF,TGCGCCAGCACGGTTTTCAATCAGCCCCAGCATTTT
-,TRBV2,TRBD2,TRBJ2-1,CASTRGTSRAEQFF,TGTGCCAGCACTCGGGGGACTAGTCGGGCCGAGCAGTTCTTC
-,TRBV19,-,TRBJ2-1,CASSIPTGRVNEQFF,TGTGCCAGTAGTATACCGACGGGCCGAGTGAATGAGCAGTTCTTC
-,TRBV6-2/TRBV6-3,-,TRBJ2-7,CASSYPASYEQYF,TGTGCCAGCAGTTACCCCGCCTCCTACGAGCAGTACTTC
-,TRBV18,-,TRBJ2-5,CASSPLLAGRSGETQYF,TGTGCCAGCTCACCCTTATTGGCAGGGCGATCGGGGGAGACCCAGTACTTC
-,TRBV15,TRBD1,TRBJ1-6,CATSRDRDNSPLHF,TGTGCCACCAGCAGGGACAGGGATAATTCACCCCTCCACTTT
-,TRBV12-3/TRBV12-4,TRBD2,TRBJ2-5,CASSLRAGGTQYF,TGTGCCAGCAGTTTGAGAGCGGGGGGGACCCAGTACTTC
many,TRBV11-2,-,TRBJ1-1,CASSSGANTEAFF,TGTGCCAGCAGCTCGGGGGCGAACACTGAAGCTTTCTTT